The 24 T cell receptor beta chains in this list originate from one sample, sequenced in a study of CD8 T cells in ankylosing spondylitis. Study-level findings and limits: A motif of eight highly homologous TCR beta variants was seen as apparently characteristic of ankylosing spondylitis blood.

Via MiXCR, TCRdb re-called the 5' RACE reads, giving one row per CDR3 protein. The sample lists 700,000 to 1,000,000 distinct CDR3 sequences; around 11% were seen once. No cognate antigen is known for these TCRs. The sequenced sample was blood, either unsorted or a sorted T cell fraction (not recorded which). These receptors were obtained from a male donor with ankylosing spondylitis.

V usage is TRBV20-1 and J usage is TRBJ1-1; no clear D. The CDR3 is 11 amino acids. Germline lookup yields CDR1 DFQATT and CDR2 SNEGSKA (reference sequence). Trimming shortened V by 7 bases and J by 3 bases, and 9 bases separated the two germline ends. In DNA, the CDR3 is TGCAGTGAGGTCGGTGACACTGAAGCTTTCTTT. This gives the protein CSEVGDTEAFF.

This clonotype occurred a few times. The V and J genes are TRBV7-9 and TRBJ1-2; no reliable D call. The CDR3 runs to 15 residues. The germline V gene has CDR1 SEHNR and CDR2 FQNEAQ (reference sequence). Trimming cost V 5 bases and J 3 bases, with 16 bases left between them. CDR3 DNA: TGTGCCAGCAGCCTAGACTCTAACAGATACTATGGCTACACCTTC. As protein: CASSLDSNRYYGYTF.

This clonotype was counted between two and nine times. The rearrangement links TRBV6-5 to TRBJ1-1, with D tentatively TRBD1 (6 bases). Looked up from germline, CDR1 is MNHEY and CDR2 is SVGAGI. V was trimmed by 11 bases and J by 5 bases, leaving 15 bases between them. The length of the CDR3 is 12 residues. CDR3 nucleotides: TGTGCCGCCCAGGGGTTACAGACTGAAGCTTTCTTT. It is translated as CAAQGLQTEAFF.

This clonotype was detected many times. V and J are TRBV29-1 and TRBJ2-3, with 7 nucleotides matching TRBD1. V lost 5 bases, J lost 1 base, and 3 bases stayed unmatched. Germline V gives CDR1 SQVTM, CDR2 ANQGSEA. The CDR3 extends over 13 amino acids. This chain's CDR3 is CSVHGQGTDTQYF. As DNA, the CDR3 is TGCAGCGTTCATGGACAGGGCACAGATACGCAGTATTTT.

The CDR3 DNA reads as TGTGCCAGCAGCCTTCTGGGACACGCGATCACCGGGGAGCTGTTTTTT. It is translated as CASSLLGHAITGELFF. The chain employs TRBV7-2 and TRBJ2-2; D perhaps matches TRBD1 (6 bases). CDR1 and CDR2 from the germline V gene are SGHTA and FQGNSA. Between the trimmed V and J ends, which lost 5 bases and 4 bases, there was a span of 17 bases. The CDR3 consists of 16 residues. Using reference TRBV7-2 and TRBJ2-2 for the parts outside the CDR3, the full variable domain is GAGVSQSPSNKVTEKGKDVELRCDPISGHTALYWYRQSLGQGLEFLIYFQGNSAPDKSGLPSDRFSAERTGGSVSTLTIQRTQQEDSAVYLCASSLLGHAITGELFFGEGSRLTVL.

This clonotype was picked up many times. V gene TRBV20-1 combines with J gene TRBJ1-1, with 8 bases identical to TRBD1. After removal of 6 bases from V and 1 base from J, the junction contained 7 bases not matched to a gene. Germline CDR1 reads DFQATT; CDR2 reads SNEGSKA (reference sequence). CDR3 length equals 14 residues. CDR3 amino acids: CSANTGGGNTEAFF. In DNA form, the CDR3 reads TGCAGTGCGAATACAGGGGGTGGGAACACTGAAGCTTTCTTT.

The chain employs TRBV4-2 and TRBJ2-1, with D perhaps being TRBD1 or TRBD2 (6 bases each). Trimming removed 1 base at V and 4 bases at J, with 23 bases between. This CDR3 has 19 amino acids. Germline CDR1 is LGHNA and CDR2 is YNFKEQ. CDR3 region: CASSQVGLANKGDYNEQFF. In nucleotides, the CDR3 is TGTGCCAGCAGCCAAGTAGGGCTAGCGAATAAGGGGGATTACAATGAGCAGTTCTTC.

This sequence joins TRBV24-1 and TRBJ2-5; D gene ambiguous. V was trimmed by 4 bases and J by 7 bases, leaving 12 bases between them. The germline CDR1 and CDR2 sequences are KGHDR and SFDVKD. This CDR3 comprises 13 residues. The CDR3 DNA follows: TGTGCCACCAGTGAACCCGCAAGATCGACCCAGTACTTC. It is translated as CATSEPARSTQYF.

The CDR3 bases are TGTGCCAGCTTAGCGGGATGGTACACCGGGGAGCTGTTTTTT. Protein sequence: CASLAGWYTGELFF. V and J are TRBV9 and TRBJ2-2, with 8 nucleotides matching TRBD2. Germline loops: CDR1 SGDLS, CDR2 YYNGEE. The V and J ends lost 7 bases and 3 bases, in that order; junction bases with no gene match: 5. The CDR3 has 14 residues.

This clonotype was found a few times. The CDR3 sequence: CASSHGTEYNEQFF. CDR3 nucleotides: TGCGCCAGCAGCCACGGGACGGAGTACAATGAGCAGTTCTTC. The V and J genes are TRBV4-3 and TRBJ2-1, with D perhaps given as TRBD1 or TRBD2 (5 bases each). This CDR3 is 14 amino acids long. Germline values: CDR1 LGHNA, CDR2 YSLEER. Trimming cost V 3 bases and J 4 bases, with 10 bases left between them.

The chain has TRBV5-1 and TRBJ2-1; D might be TRBD1 or TRBD2, each matching 6 bases. The CDR3 spans 15 residues. Trimming removed 2 bases from V and 0 bases from J, with 9 bases in between. In germline, CDR1 is SGHRS, CDR2 YFSETQ. The CDR3 region has the DNA TGCGCCAGCAGCTTCCGGGGGCCCTCCTACAATGAGCAGTTCTTC. Encoded protein: CASSFRGPSYNEQFF.

The rearrangement uses TRBV6-2 or TRBV6-3 and TRBJ2-1; no definite D call. The CDR3 runs 13 residues. V was trimmed by 6 bases and J by 7 bases, leaving 13 bases between them. Germline V gene sequence: CDR1 MNHEY, CDR2 SVGEGT. The CDR3 region is CASSPGVWNEQFF. The CDR3, as DNA: TGTGCCAGCAGCCCTGGTGTGTGGAATGAGCAGTTCTTC.

The CDR3 reads CASSSPAPGTGQYF. The CDR3 bases are TGTGCCAGCAGCTCGCCAGCCCCCGGGACAGGGCAGTATTTT. The chain joins TRBV7-2 to TRBJ2-3, with 8 bases that match TRBD1. This CDR3 is 14 amino acids long. Trimming cost V 4 bases and J 11 bases; bases outside gene matches: 11. The germline gives CDR1 SGHTA, CDR2 FQGNSA.

There are many counts of this clonotype. The chain recombines TRBV15 with TRBJ1-2; maybe TRBD1 (5 bases). This CDR3 spans 15 amino acids. With 0 bases removed from V and 7 bases from J, the gap between germline ends came to 15 bases. CDR1 is LNHNV, CDR2 YYDKDF, per germline (reference sequence). The CDR3 DNA reads as TGTGCCACCAGCAGAGATGTGACAGATGCTTCTGGCTACACCTTC. Translating it yields CATSRDVTDASGYTF. The full variable domain, with the rest looked up from reference TRBV15 and TRBJ1-2, is DAMVIQNPRYQVTQFGKPVTLSCSQTLNHNVMYWYQQKSSQAPKLLFHYYDKDFNNEADTPDNFQSRRPNTSFCFLDIRSPGLGDTAMYLCATSRDVTDASGYTFGSGTRLTVV.

This chain connects TRBV5-6 to TRBJ2-3; weak D call: TRBD1 (7 bases). CDR3 length equals 14 residues. Germline CDR1 is SGHDT and CDR2 is YYEEEE. V was shortened by 6 bases and J by 4 bases, with 15 bases between the two germline ends. The CDR3 reads CASNQGGGSDTQYF. CDR3 nucleotides: TGTGCCAGCAACCAGGGGGGTGGGTCAGATACGCAGTATTTT.

The rearrangement links TRBV29-1 to TRBJ1-2, with no clear D. CDR3 length: 12 residues. With 3 bases removed from V and 2 bases from J, the gap between germline ends came to 7 bases. Germline loops: CDR1 SQVTM, CDR2 ANQGSEA. The CDR3 is CSVELGNYGYTF. The DNA for the CDR3 is TGCAGCGTTGAGTTAGGAAACTATGGCTACACCTTC.

This clonotype was found a few times. The chain employs TRBV27 and TRBJ2-6; a weak D match, TRBD2 (6 bases). The germline CDR1 and CDR2 sequences are MNHEY and SMNVEV (reference sequence). The CDR3 covers 15 residues. Trimming cost V 7 bases and J 4 bases, with 14 bases left between them. The CDR3 reads CASMGLGIGANVLTF. The CDR3 DNA is TGTGCCAGCATGGGACTGGGGATAGGGGCCAACGTCCTGACTTTC.

This clonotype came up many times. The gene calls are TRBV4-3 and TRBJ2-1; 15 bases agree with TRBD2. CDR3 length: 16 amino acids. With V trimmed by 3 bases and J by 16 bases, 13 bases remained unmatched. Germline V lookup: CDR1 LGHNA, CDR2 YSLEER. The CDR3, as DNA: TGCGCCAGCAGCCAGGGACTAGCGGGAGGACCGCGACCCCTATTCTTC. As protein: CASSQGLAGGPRPLFF.

In this sample, this clonotype turned up many times. The chain uses TRBV29-1 and TRBJ1-1; D is unclear. This CDR3 is built from 11 residues. V was pared by 1 base and J by 0 bases, with 0 bases between. Per the germline V gene, CDR1 is SQVTM and CDR2 is ANQGSEA. CDR3 in amino acids: CSVEVNTEAFF. The CDR3 bases are TGCAGCGTTGAAGTGAACACTGAAGCTTTCTTT. Drawing the rest from reference TRBV29-1 and TRBJ1-1, the complete variable domain is SAVISQKPSRDICQRGTSLTIQCQVDSQVTMMFWYRQQPGQSLTLIATANQGSEATYESGFVIDKFPISRPNLTFSTLTVSNMSPEDSSIYLCSVEVNTEAFFGQGTRLTVV.

This clonotype was detected only a few times. This chain uses TRBV28 with TRBJ2-5; the match to TRBD1 covers 7 bases. Germline CDR1 and CDR2: MDHEN and SYDVKM. The CDR3 covers 13 residues. Germline trimming cut 10 bases from V and 6 bases from J; bases unmatched to any gene: 11. DNA for the CDR3: TGTGCCATCCTAAATACAGGGGTGCAGACCCAGTACTTC. It yields the protein CAILNTGVQTQYF.

This clonotype has just a few counts. The chain carries TRBV7-9 and TRBJ2-5; D possibly uses TRBD1 or TRBD2 (7 bases each). The V and J ends lost 2 bases and 4 bases respectively, with 17 bases between them. Germline CDR1 SEHNR, CDR2 FQNEAQ (reference sequence). This CDR3 spans 16 amino acids. The DNA of the CDR3 is TGTGCCAGCAGCTTATGGGAGGGGGCGCGGATAGAGACCCAGTACTTC. Protein product: CASSLWEGARIETQYF.

The chain joins TRBV6-1 to TRBJ1-5; D not certain. The CDR3 runs to 15 residues. Germline CDR1 reads MNHNS; CDR2 reads SASEGT. Trimming stripped 0 bases from V and 0 bases from J, with 6 bases between. The CDR3 loop reads CASSEATYSNQPQHF. The CDR3 DNA is TGTGCCAGCAGTGAAGCTACTTATAGCAATCAGCCCCAGCATTTT.

This clonotype was found many times. This chain joins TRBV20-1 and TRBJ1-4; D remains unclear. This CDR3 is 17 amino acids long. CDR1 and CDR2 (germline): DFQATT, SNEGSKA (reference sequence). Trimming shortened V by 6 bases and J by 5 bases, and 25 bases separated the two germline ends. CDR3 sequence (DNA): TGCAGTGCACCTACGGAGGGCCTTGGGGTACGGAATGAAAAACTGTTTTTT. This codes for CSAPTEGLGVRNEKLFF.

This clonotype was seen a few times. This chain connects TRBV7-2 to TRBJ1-1; D is unclear. Germline V lookup: CDR1 SGHTA, CDR2 FQGNSA. V lost 3 bases, J lost 12 bases, and 14 bases lay in between. The CDR3 is 12 residues long. CDR3 coding DNA: TGTGCCAGCAGCTTTCGACACCCCCAACCTTTCTTT. This gives the protein CASSFRHPQPFF. Full variable domain (remainder filled in from reference TRBV7-2 and TRBJ1-1): GAGVSQSPSNKVTEKGKDVELRCDPISGHTALYWYRQSLGQGLEFLIYFQGNSAPDKSGLPSDRFSAERTGGSVSTLTIQRTQQEDSAVYLCASSFRHPQPFFGQGTRLTVV.